A selection of T cell receptor beta chains follows, all from one sample in a study of T cell responses to AZD1222 COVID-19 vaccine. Sequenced by immunoSEQ multiplex PCR; TCRdb stores in-frame clones only, minus some. The table shows over 120,000 clones, with 85% to 95% occurring only once. Sequenced material: peripheral blood, taken after recovery from COVID-19. Every receptor here comes from an adult who had recovered from COVID-19. Both conserved end residues are part of each CDR3. The D gene is left open where the match is weak. Clone size appears in some rows only: once, few, many, or a class for an expanded clone.

J gene: TRBJ2-5
V gene: TRBV5-6
clone size: NA
D gene: NA
CDR3 protein: CASSLAAGNQETQYF
CDR3 DNA: TGTGCCAGCAGCTTGGCCGCCGGCAACCAAGAGACCCAGTACTTC

J gene: TRBJ1-4
V gene: TRBV28
clone size: NA
D gene: TRBD1
CDR3 protein: CASRSTGVFEKLFF
CDR3 DNA: TGTGCCAGCAGATCGACAGGGGTTTTTGAAAAACTGTTTTTT

J gene: TRBJ1-3
V gene: TRBV1
clone size: once
D gene: NA
CDR3 protein: CTSSQGTSGNTIYF
CDR3 DNA: TGCACCAGCAGCCAAGGGACATCTGGAAACACCATATATTTT

J gene: TRBJ2-3
V gene: TRBV28
clone size: NA
D gene: NA
CDR3 protein: CASTQRGPGTDTQYF
CDR3 DNA: TGTGCCAGCACCCAGAGGGGTCCGGGGACAGATACGCAGTATTTT

J gene: TRBJ2-4
V gene: TRBV30
clone size: NA
D gene: NA
CDR3 protein: CAWSHRGLVAKNIQYF
CDR3 DNA: TGTGCCTGGAGCCACAGGGGACTAGTAGCCAAAAACATTCAGTACTTC

J gene: TRBJ2-3
V gene: TRBV6-2/TRBV6-3
clone size: NA
D gene: NA
CDR3 protein: CASSYPRLAGYTDTQYF
CDR3 DNA: TGTGCCAGCAGTTACCCCCGGCTGGCGGGGTACACAGATACGCAGTATTTT

J gene: TRBJ2-7
V gene: TRBV27
clone size: NA
D gene: TRBD2
CDR3 protein: CASSSPGTSGTYEQYF
CDR3 DNA: TGTGCCAGCAGTTCCCCCGGGACTAGCGGGACCTACGAGCAGTACTTC

J gene: TRBJ2-1
V gene: TRBV4-1
clone size: NA
D gene: TRBD2
CDR3 protein: CASSHTSGYNEQFF
CDR3 DNA: TGCGCCAGCAGCCATACTAGCGGATACAATGAGCAGTTCTTC

J gene: TRBJ1-2
V gene: TRBV12-3/TRBV12-4
clone size: NA
D gene: NA
CDR3 protein: CASSLEDYGYTF
CDR3 DNA: TGTGCCAGCAGTTTAGAAGATTATGGCTACACCTTC

J gene: TRBJ2-7
V gene: TRBV6-5
clone size: NA
D gene: TRBD2
CDR3 protein: CASSAGGSYEQYF
CDR3 DNA: TGTGCCAGCAGCGCGGGAGGGAGCTACGAGCAGTACTTC

J gene: TRBJ2-7
V gene: TRBV6-5
clone size: NA
D gene: NA
CDR3 protein: CASSKTYEQYF
CDR3 DNA: TGTGCCAGCAGCAAAACCTACGAGCAGTACTTC

J gene: TRBJ2-2
V gene: TRBV6-5
clone size: NA
D gene: NA
CDR3 protein: CASSYRKGAGELFF
CDR3 DNA: TGTGCCAGCAGTTACCGTAAAGGGGCCGGGGAGCTGTTTTTT

J gene: TRBJ2-3
V gene: TRBV14
clone size: NA
D gene: TRBD1
CDR3 protein: CASSQNSGTGLPDTQYF
CDR3 DNA: TGTGCCAGCAGCCAGAATTCCGGGACAGGCCTCCCAGATACGCAGTATTTT

J gene: TRBJ1-2
V gene: TRBV5-6
clone size: NA
D gene: TRBD1
CDR3 protein: CASSFETSDREYGYTF
CDR3 DNA: TGTGCCAGCAGCTTCGAAACCTCGGACAGGGAATATGGCTACACCTTC

J gene: TRBJ2-1
V gene: TRBV4-1
clone size: NA
D gene: TRBD2
CDR3 protein: CASSQAVASGRVEQFF
CDR3 DNA: TGCGCCAGCAGCCAAGCTGTGGCTAGCGGGAGGGTTGAGCAGTTCTTC

J gene: TRBJ1-1
V gene: TRBV6-5
clone size: few
D gene: NA
CDR3 protein: CASSYEVNTEAFF
CDR3 DNA: TGTGCCAGCAGTTACGAGGTGAACACTGAAGCTTTCTTT

J gene: TRBJ2-1
V gene: TRBV5-6
clone size: NA
D gene: NA
CDR3 protein: CASSPDATAGQFF
CDR3 DNA: TGTGCCAGCAGCCCGGATGCAACAGCGGGGCAGTTCTTC

J gene: TRBJ1-6
V gene: TRBV18
clone size: NA
D gene: TRBD1
CDR3 protein: CASSRDRGNSPLHF
CDR3 DNA: TGTGCCAGCTCTCGCGACAGGGGAAATTCACCCCTCCACTTT

J gene: TRBJ1-4
V gene: TRBV2
clone size: NA
D gene: TRBD1
CDR3 protein: CASPGQGTEKLFF
CDR3 DNA: TGTGCCAGCCCCGGACAGGGCACGGAAAAACTGTTTTTT

J gene: TRBJ2-3
V gene: TRBV4-1
clone size: few
D gene: NA
CDR3 protein: CASSQEYREMVEYF
CDR3 DNA: TGCGCCAGCAGCCAAGAATACAGGGAAATGGTGGAGTATTTT

J gene: TRBJ2-2
V gene: TRBV5-4
clone size: NA
D gene: NA
CDR3 protein: CASSFILGELFF
CDR3 DNA: TGTGCCAGCAGCTTTATATTGGGGGAGCTGTTTTTT

J gene: TRBJ2-1
V gene: TRBV5-1
clone size: NA
D gene: TRBD2
CDR3 protein: CASSLGLAGGPASYNEQFF
CDR3 DNA: TGCGCCAGCAGCTTGGGACTAGCGGGAGGCCCGGCCTCCTACAATGAGCAGTTCTTC

J gene: TRBJ2-7
V gene: TRBV7-5
clone size: NA
D gene: NA
CDR3 protein: CARSIQGGVGLYEQYF
CDR3 DNA: TGTGCCAGAAGCATACAGGGGGGCGTCGGGCTCTACGAGCAGTACTTC

J gene: TRBJ2-7
V gene: TRBV11-3
clone size: NA
D gene: NA
CDR3 protein: CASSLNRYSYEQYF
CDR3 DNA: TGTGCCAGCAGCTTAAACCGGTACTCCTACGAGCAGTACTTC

J gene: TRBJ2-1
V gene: TRBV7-6
clone size: NA
D gene: TRBD2
CDR3 protein: CASSFSGTSYNEQFF
CDR3 DNA: TGTGCCAGCAGCTTTAGCGGGACCTCCTACAATGAGCAGTTCTTC

J gene: TRBJ1-2
V gene: TRBV10-3
clone size: NA
D gene: TRBD1
CDR3 protein: CAIRPGTEGIGYTF
CDR3 DNA: TGTGCCATCAGACCCGGGACAGAGGGCATCGGCTACACCTTC

J gene: TRBJ2-1
V gene: TRBV10-1
clone size: NA
D gene: TRBD2
CDR3 protein: CASSETPGGVDEQFF
CDR3 DNA: TGCGCCAGCAGTGAGACCCCGGGGGGTGTGGATGAGCAGTTCTTC

J gene: TRBJ2-6
V gene: TRBV11-2
clone size: NA
D gene: NA
CDR3 protein: CASSSVSGANVLTF
CDR3 DNA: TGTGCCAGCAGCTCCGTCTCTGGGGCCAACGTCCTGACTTTC

J gene: TRBJ1-6
V gene: TRBV5-5
clone size: NA
D gene: TRBD1
CDR3 protein: CASSPGTAYNSPLHF
CDR3 DNA: TGTGCCAGCAGCCCCGGGACAGCCTATAATTCACCCCTCCACTTT

J gene: TRBJ2-6
V gene: TRBV5-1
clone size: once
D gene: TRBD1
CDR3 protein: CASSLLSRGGDSGANVLTF
CDR3 DNA: TGCGCCAGCAGCTTGCTCTCCCGAGGGGGCGACTCTGGGGCCAACGTCCTGACTTTC

J gene: TRBJ1-6
V gene: TRBV28
clone size: NA
D gene: TRBD1
CDR3 protein: CASSLGTDSYNSPLHF
CDR3 DNA: TGTGCCAGCAGTTTGGGGACAGACTCCTATAATTCACCCCTCCACTTT

J gene: TRBJ2-7
V gene: TRBV28
clone size: once
D gene: TRBD2
CDR3 protein: CASTLSTPGTTFYEQYF
CDR3 DNA: TGTGCCAGCACCTTATCAACGCCCGGGACTACTTTCTACGAGCAGTACTTC

J gene: TRBJ2-7
V gene: TRBV7-9
clone size: NA
D gene: NA
CDR3 protein: CASSLGQGRYEQYF
CDR3 DNA: TGTGCCAGCAGCTTAGGGCAGGGGAGATACGAGCAGTACTTC

J gene: TRBJ2-7
V gene: TRBV15
clone size: NA
D gene: NA
CDR3 protein: CATRGATGGKFYEQYF
CDR3 DNA: TGTGCCACCCGGGGGGCTACAGGGGGGAAATTCTACGAGCAGTACTTC

J gene: TRBJ2-1
V gene: TRBV7-3
clone size: NA
D gene: NA
CDR3 protein: CASSLRRSSYNEQFF
CDR3 DNA: TGTGCCAGCAGCTTAAGGCGGAGCTCCTACAATGAGCAGTTCTTC

J gene: TRBJ1-1
V gene: TRBV29-1
clone size: NA
D gene: NA
CDR3 protein: CSVDRGESTEAFF
CDR3 DNA: TGCAGCGTTGATCGGGGGGAGAGTACTGAAGCTTTCTTT

J gene: TRBJ2-6
V gene: TRBV2
clone size: NA
D gene: NA
CDR3 protein: CASSLRGMGANVLTF
CDR3 DNA: TGTGCCAGCAGTTTAAGGGGCATGGGGGCCAACGTCCTGACTTTC

J gene: TRBJ1-1
V gene: TRBV29-1
clone size: NA
D gene: NA
CDR3 protein: CSVEVSLNTEAFF
CDR3 DNA: TGCAGCGTTGAAGTTAGCCTGAACACTGAAGCTTTCTTT

J gene: TRBJ1-3
V gene: TRBV28
clone size: NA
D gene: TRBD1
CDR3 protein: CASSFDRGAGNTIYF
CDR3 DNA: TGTGCCAGCAGTTTCGACAGGGGCGCTGGAAACACCATATATTTT

J gene: TRBJ2-1
V gene: TRBV29-1
clone size: NA
D gene: NA
CDR3 protein: CSVGEAKLFF
CDR3 DNA: TGCAGCGTGGGGGAGGCTAAATTATTCTTC

J gene: TRBJ2-7
V gene: TRBV24-1
clone size: NA
D gene: NA
CDR3 protein: CATSLASSYEQYF
CDR3 DNA: TGTGCCACCAGTCTCGCGAGCTCCTACGAGCAGTACTTC

J gene: TRBJ2-7
V gene: TRBV28
clone size: NA
D gene: NA
CDR3 protein: CASKQGSSYEQYF
CDR3 DNA: TGTGCCAGCAAGCAGGGTAGCTCCTACGAGCAGTACTTC

J gene: TRBJ2-7
V gene: TRBV5-6
clone size: NA
D gene: TRBD1
CDR3 protein: CASSTTGANYEQYF
CDR3 DNA: TGTGCCAGCAGCACGACAGGGGCAAACTACGAGCAGTACTTC

J gene: TRBJ1-1
V gene: TRBV7-9
clone size: NA
D gene: TRBD1
CDR3 protein: CASSSDRVGVNTEAFF
CDR3 DNA: TGTGCCAGCAGCTCGGACAGGGTTGGAGTGAACACTGAAGCTTTCTTT

J gene: TRBJ2-1
V gene: TRBV28
clone size: NA
D gene: TRBD2
CDR3 protein: CASGPLETLAGGVNEQFF
CDR3 DNA: TGTGCCAGCGGCCCTCTTGAAACACTAGCGGGAGGTGTGAATGAGCAGTTCTTC

J gene: TRBJ1-1
V gene: TRBV3-1/TRBV3-2
clone size: NA
D gene: NA
CDR3 protein: CASSPPGYTEAFF
CDR3 DNA: TGTGCCAGCAGTCCCCCGGGTTACACTGAAGCTTTCTTT

J gene: TRBJ2-2
V gene: TRBV15
clone size: NA
D gene: NA
CDR3 protein: CATHLSSTLTGELFF
CDR3 DNA: TGTGCCACCCACTTATCGAGCACCCTGACCGGGGAGCTGTTTTTT

J gene: TRBJ2-5
V gene: TRBV28
clone size: once
D gene: TRBD1
CDR3 protein: CASSSGQAETQYF
CDR3 DNA: TGTGCCAGCAGTTCGGGACAGGCGGAGACCCAGTACTTC

J gene: TRBJ1-5
V gene: TRBV6-5
clone size: NA
D gene: NA
CDR3 protein: CASRPTGYANQPQHF
CDR3 DNA: TGTGCCAGCAGACCCACAGGGTACGCGAATCAGCCCCAGCATTTT

J gene: TRBJ1-5
V gene: TRBV28
clone size: NA
D gene: NA
CDR3 protein: CASSSAATGLILPQHF
CDR3 DNA: TGTGCCAGCAGTTCGGCAGCCACCGGTCTAATCTTGCCCCAGCATTTT

J gene: TRBJ2-3
V gene: TRBV19
clone size: few
D gene: NA
CDR3 protein: CASSLDRSSTDTQYF
CDR3 DNA: TGTGCCAGTAGTCTCGACCGATCCAGCACAGATACGCAGTATTTT

J gene: TRBJ1-2
V gene: TRBV28
clone size: once
D gene: NA
CDR3 protein: CASSPDYGYTF
CDR3 DNA: TGTGCCAGCAGTCCCGACTATGGCTACACCTTC

J gene: TRBJ2-1
V gene: TRBV28
clone size: NA
D gene: TRBD2
CDR3 protein: CASSFYGRSSYNEQFF
CDR3 DNA: TGTGCCAGCAGTTTTTACGGGAGGAGCTCCTACAATGAGCAGTTCTTC

J gene: TRBJ1-1
V gene: TRBV29-1
clone size: NA
D gene: TRBD1
CDR3 protein: CSVVTGTEAFF
CDR3 DNA: TGCAGCGTGGTGACAGGGACTGAAGCTTTCTTT

J gene: TRBJ2-7
V gene: TRBV4-1
clone size: NA
D gene: TRBD2
CDR3 protein: CASSQISLGLTSYEQYF
CDR3 DNA: TGCGCCAGCAGCCAAATCTCATTGGGACTAACGTCCTACGAGCAGTACTTC

J gene: TRBJ1-2
V gene: TRBV3-1/TRBV3-2
clone size: NA
D gene: NA
CDR3 protein: CASSPARGTGGYTF
CDR3 DNA: TGTGCCAGCAGCCCCGCAAGGGGGACCGGTGGCTACACCTTC

J gene: TRBJ2-1
V gene: TRBV5-1
clone size: once
D gene: TRBD1
CDR3 protein: CASREGAGGYNEQFF
CDR3 DNA: TGCGCCAGCAGAGAGGGGGCAGGGGGATACAATGAGCAGTTCTTC